This TCR beta chain was profiled in a study of CD8 T cells in ankylosing spondylitis. As to this clonotype: Its antigen is not identified.

Study results and limitations: Clones linked to disease were reported to show significant enrichment in matched ankylosing spondylitis synovial fluid. It appeared that ankylosing spondylitis blood was characterized by a TCR beta motif of under ten highly homologous variants.

TCRdb itself ran the 5' RACE reads through MiXCR, one entry per CDR3 protein. The sample has over 700,000 distinct CDR3 sequences, around 17% seen once. Trimming left V 8 bases short and J 0 bases short, with 24 bases between. This CDR3 has 18 residues. Sequencing was done on a sample of blood, either unsorted or a sorted T cell fraction (not recorded which). This clonotype originated in a male donor with ankylosing spondylitis. The rearrangement links TRBV5-3 to TRBJ1-5; no clear D. TRBV5-3 is an open reading frame whose function is uncertain. The chain's CDR3 is CARNLWPTDPYSNQPQHF. CDR3 nucleotide sequence: TGTGCCAGGAACCTCTGGCCAACCGACCCATATAGCAATCAGCCCCAGCATTTT.